These T cell receptor beta chains were read from a single sample in a study of long-term antiretroviral therapy in people with HIV. The repertoire was sequenced with immunoSEQ multiplex PCR; TCRdb's copy has only in-frame clones and lacks some. The repertoire holds fewer than 40,000 clones, with 80% as singletons. Specimen: unsorted PBMCs, collected 3.4 years after starting antiretroviral therapy. The receptors come from a man aged 30 to 45 with HIV. The CDR3 runs from the conserved cysteine through the conserved F or W.

J	V	CDR3
TRBJ2-5	TRBV18	CASSPGGARETQYF
TRBJ2-5	TRBV14	CASSHDWAAQYF
TRBJ2-2	TRBV2	CASSTSNTGELFF
TRBJ1-2	TRBV29-1	CSVPSPGYGYTF
TRBJ2-7	TRBV25-1	CASSGSLTGGLSYEQYF
TRBJ2-7	TRBV5-4	CASSLALAGAEQYF
TRBJ2-4	TRBV19	CASSTDRGGSKNIQYF
TRBJ2-1	TRBV9	CASSVGASGSLNEQFF
TRBJ2-2	TRBV18	CASSPRERFDTGELFF
TRBJ1-1	TRBV5-1	CASSLVAEGRRTEAFF
TRBJ2-7	TRBV6-5	CASSRSGPYEQYF
TRBJ2-2	TRBV5-4	CASSLGGFANTGELFF
TRBJ2-7	TRBV11-2	CASSQGTGRTYEQYF
TRBJ1-2	TRBV2	CASSEGTVYGYTF
TRBJ2-2	TRBV11-2	CASSVGRLAGNLGELFF
TRBJ1-2	TRBV6-6	CASSYSRLVYGYTF
TRBJ2-1	TRBV5-6	CASSLIGYWVNEQFF
TRBJ1-1	TRBV5-5	CASTQPQGDPNTEAFF
TRBJ1-2	TRBV6-5	CASSQGSASPYGYTF
TRBJ2-7	TRBV7-9	CASSPPGTTPEQYF
TRBJ2-7	TRBV5-6	CASSTRLAGVYAYEQYF
TRBJ2-1	TRBV15	CATSLSRGLEFYNEQFF
TRBJ2-1	TRBV10-3	CATRQRGVGEQFF
TRBJ2-7	TRBV30	CAWSTGRVEQYF
TRBJ2-1	TRBV30	CAWSVASYNEQFF
TRBJ2-1	TRBV5-4	CASNEAGADEQFF
TRBJ2-5	TRBV7-8	CASSLDRETQYF
TRBJ2-7	TRBV18	CASSPDRASYEQYF
TRBJ1-4	TRBV29-1	CSVEKGYGEKLFF
TRBJ2-3	TRBV28	CASTLGGDTQYF
TRBJ1-5	TRBV28	CASSPRTGRVTQPQHF
TRBJ2-2	TRBV5-1	CASSLSNRDTGELFF
TRBJ2-7	TRBV15	CATSRRGRGSYEQYF
TRBJ1-5	TRBV19	CASIPRDSGGQPQHF
TRBJ2-2	TRBV11-2	CASKSQTGPAGGLGELFF